This T cell receptor (beta chain) was obtained from a study of graft-versus-host responses after intestinal transplantation. The wider study: Multivisceral, liver-intestinal, or isolated intestinal transplants were received by the recipients. General study findings and limits: GvH clones were found in recipient marrow; some appeared first in ileum or blood.

Generated by immunoSEQ multiplex PCR, the TCRdb table keeps only in-frame clones and is missing some. This sample yields more than 90,000 clones, of which 85% to 95% are seen a single time; less than 0.6% belongs to the top ten. Trimming cost V 2 bases and J 4 bases, with 17 bases left between them. The CDR3 sequence is 16 residues long. Looked up from germline, CDR1 is SEHNR and CDR2 is FQNEAQ (reference sequence). Remarks on this clone: The antigen remains unidentified.

The chain links TRBV7-9 to TRBJ1-1; possibly TRBD1 for D (5 bases). The starting material was unstimulated CD8+ T cells sorted from spleen or lymph node cells, obtained before intestinal transplant. This sequence originates from a human donor who received an intestinal transplant. CDR3 sequence (DNA): TGTGCCAGCAGCTTATATTCTGGGGCCCCGGGCACTGAAGCTTTCTTT. Its protein is CASSLYSGAPGTEAFF.